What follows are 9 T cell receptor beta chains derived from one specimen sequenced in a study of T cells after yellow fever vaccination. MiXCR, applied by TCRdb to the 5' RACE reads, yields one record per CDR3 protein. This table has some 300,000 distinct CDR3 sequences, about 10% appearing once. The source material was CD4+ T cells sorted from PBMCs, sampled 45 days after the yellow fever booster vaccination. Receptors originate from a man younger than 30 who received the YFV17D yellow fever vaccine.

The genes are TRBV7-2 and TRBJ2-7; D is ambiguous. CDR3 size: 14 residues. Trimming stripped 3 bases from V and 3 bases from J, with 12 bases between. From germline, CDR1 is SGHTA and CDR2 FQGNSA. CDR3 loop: CASSFNGAFYEQYF. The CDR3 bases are TGTGCCAGCAGCTTCAATGGTGCCTTCTACGAGCAGTACTTC.

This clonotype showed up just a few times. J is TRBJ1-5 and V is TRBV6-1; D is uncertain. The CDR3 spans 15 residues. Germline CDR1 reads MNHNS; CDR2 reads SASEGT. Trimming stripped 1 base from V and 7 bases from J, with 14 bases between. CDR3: CASSEGSGGSQPQHF. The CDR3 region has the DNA TGTGCCAGCAGTGAAGGCAGCGGAGGCTCCCAGCCCCAGCATTTT.

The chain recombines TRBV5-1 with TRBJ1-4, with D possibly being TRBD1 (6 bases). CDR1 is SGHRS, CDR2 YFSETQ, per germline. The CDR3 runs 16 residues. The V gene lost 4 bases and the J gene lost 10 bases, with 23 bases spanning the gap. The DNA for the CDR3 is TGCGCCAGCAGCGAGGACTCACCGGAATTAGGGGGAAAACTGTTTTTT. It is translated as CASSEDSPELGGKLFF.

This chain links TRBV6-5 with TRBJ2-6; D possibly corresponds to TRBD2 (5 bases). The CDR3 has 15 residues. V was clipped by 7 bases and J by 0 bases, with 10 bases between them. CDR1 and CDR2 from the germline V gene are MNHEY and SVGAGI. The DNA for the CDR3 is TGTGCCAGCACCCCCGAGGGCTCTGGGGCCAACGTCCTGACTTTC. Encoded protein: CASTPEGSGANVLTF.

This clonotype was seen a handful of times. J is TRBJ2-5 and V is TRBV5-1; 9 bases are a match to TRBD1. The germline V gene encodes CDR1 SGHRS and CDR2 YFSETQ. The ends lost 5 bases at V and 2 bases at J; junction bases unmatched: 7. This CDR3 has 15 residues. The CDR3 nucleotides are TGCGCCAGCAGACTCGGACAGGGGAGGCAAGAGACCCAGTACTTC. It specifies CASRLGQGRQETQYF. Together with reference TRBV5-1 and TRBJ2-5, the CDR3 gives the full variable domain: KAGVTQTPRYLIKTRGQQVTLSCSPISGHRSVSWYQQTPGQGLQFLFEYFSETQRNKGNFPGRFSGRQFSNSRSEMNVSTLELGDSALYLCASRLGQGRQETQYFGPGTRLLVL.

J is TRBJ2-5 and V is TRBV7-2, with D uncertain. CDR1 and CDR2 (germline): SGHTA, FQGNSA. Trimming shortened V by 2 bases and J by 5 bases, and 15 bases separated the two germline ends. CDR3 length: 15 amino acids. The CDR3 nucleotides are TGTGCCAGCAGCTTAAACTCGAATAATGGGGAGACCCAGTACTTC. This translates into CASSLNSNNGETQYF. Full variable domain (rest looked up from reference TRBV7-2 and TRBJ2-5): GAGVSQSPSNKVTEKGKDVELRCDPISGHTALYWYRQSLGQGLEFLIYFQGNSAPDKSGLPSDRFSAERTGGSVSTLTIQRTQQEDSAVYLCASSLNSNNGETQYFGPGTRLLVL.

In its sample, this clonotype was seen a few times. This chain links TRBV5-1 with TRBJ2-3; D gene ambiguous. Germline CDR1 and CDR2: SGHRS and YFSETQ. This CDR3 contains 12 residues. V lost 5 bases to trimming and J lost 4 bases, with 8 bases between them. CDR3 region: CASSFPADTQYF. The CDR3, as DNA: TGCGCCAGCAGTTTTCCGGCAGATACGCAGTATTTT.

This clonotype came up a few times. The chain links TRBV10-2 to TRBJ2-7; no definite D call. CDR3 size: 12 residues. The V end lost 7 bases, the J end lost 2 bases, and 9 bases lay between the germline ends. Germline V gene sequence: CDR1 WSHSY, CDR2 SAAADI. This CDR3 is CASKDGPYEQYF. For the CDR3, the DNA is TGCGCCAGCAAGGACGGACCCTACGAGCAGTACTTC.

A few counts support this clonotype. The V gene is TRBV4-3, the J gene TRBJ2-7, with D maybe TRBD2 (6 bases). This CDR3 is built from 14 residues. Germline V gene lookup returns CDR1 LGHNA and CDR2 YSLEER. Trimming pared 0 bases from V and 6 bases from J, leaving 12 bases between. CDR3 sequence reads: CASSQEPGSGEQYV. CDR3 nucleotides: TGCGCCAGCAGCCAAGAACCCGGGAGCGGCGAGCAGTACGTC.